A single sample is the source of the 28 T cell receptor beta chains below, sequenced in a study of PD-L1 blockade in urothelial cancer. Some clones are missing from TCRdb's copy, which holds only in-frame ones; the method was immunoSEQ multiplex PCR. The sample has fewer than 40,000 clones; over 75% are singletons. The sample in question was PBMCs, obtained around atezolizumab (anti-PD-L1) treatment. Source of these receptors: a man between 65 and 79 years old with urothelial cancer.

The rearrangement uses TRBV7-9 and TRBJ2-7; a possible D gene is TRBD1 (5 bases). The CDR3 runs to 15 residues. Between the trimmed V and J ends, which lost 1 base and 5 bases, there was a span of 15 bases. Germline V gene lookup returns CDR1 SEHNR and CDR2 FQNEAQ (reference sequence). The CDR3 sequence is CASSLVQGTNDEQYF. Written as DNA, the CDR3 is TGTGCCAGCAGCTTAGTTCAGGGTACTAACGACGAGCAGTACTTC.

The table lists this clone with a count of one. This sequence joins TRBV6-1 and TRBJ1-5; D call uncertain. Looked up from germline, CDR1 is MNHNS and CDR2 is SASEGT. The CDR3 totals 14 residues. Between the trimmed V and J ends, which lost 4 bases and 4 bases, there was a span of 11 bases. The CDR3 DNA follows: TGTGCCAGCAGTGGTATATCCCTAAATCAGCCCCAGCATTTT. Translation: CASSGISLNQPQHF.

This chain joins TRBV29-1 and TRBJ1-3; D ambiguous. CDR1 and CDR2 from the germline V gene are SQVTM and ANQGSEA. The length of the CDR3 is 13 residues. V gave up 4 bases and J gave up 0 bases, with 7 bases separating them. CDR3 DNA sequence: TGCAGCGTTGTACAGACCTCTGGAAACACCATATATTTT. Translating gives CSVVQTSGNTIYF.

The rearrangement joins TRBV19 to TRBJ1-5, with D perhaps matching TRBD1 (6 bases). Germline assignment: CDR1 LNHDA and CDR2 SQIVND (reference sequence). Trimming removed 3 bases from V and 4 bases from J, with 10 bases in between. There are 14 residues in the CDR3. The DNA for the CDR3 is TGTGCCAGTAGTATCCGCCAGGGGAATCAGCCCCAGCATTTT. Amino acid sequence: CASSIRQGNQPQHF.

The J gene is TRBJ2-3, the V gene TRBV19; TRBD2 matches 8 bases. CDR3 length: 17 residues. The V gene end was trimmed by 5 bases and the J gene end by 3 bases; junction bases not matched to a gene: 13. Germline V gives CDR1 LNHDA, CDR2 SQIVND (reference sequence). The CDR3 nucleotides read TGTGCCAGTAGTGGACGGTTACTAGCGGTAAAGACAGATACGCAGTATTTT. It is translated as CASSGRLLAVKTDTQYF. Looking up the rest from reference TRBV19 and TRBJ2-3 gives the full variable domain: DGGITQSPKYLFRKEGQNVTLSCEQNLNHDAMYWYRQDPGQGLRLIYYSQIVNDFQKGDIAEGYSVSREKKESFPLTVTSAQKNPTAFYLCASSGRLLAVKTDTQYFGPGTRLTVL.

The chain recombines TRBV6-6 with TRBJ1-2, with no clear D. The CDR3 sequence is 15 residues long. Deletions cut 2 bases from V and 2 bases from J, with 12 bases between. Germline CDR1 is MNHNY and CDR2 is SVGAGI (reference sequence). CDR3 nucleotide sequence: TGTGCCAGCAGTTACCAGAACGACATAAACTATGGCTACACCTTC. Translated: CASSYQNDINYGYTF.

This chain connects TRBV28 to TRBJ2-2; TRBD1 aligns across 8 bases. V shed 6 bases, J shed 4 bases, and the junction held 7 bases outside the gene matches. The CDR3 runs 15 residues. Looked up from germline, CDR1 is MDHEN and CDR2 is SYDVKM. In DNA, the CDR3 is TGTGCCAGCAGCCCAATGGACAGGGCCACCGGGGAGCTGTTTTTT. Protein product: CASSPMDRATGELFF.

There are a few counts of this clone. This rearrangement joins TRBV19 to TRBJ1-2; 7 nucleotides match TRBD1. After removal of 0 bases from V and 0 bases from J, the junction contained 4 bases not matched to a gene. The germline V gene has CDR1 LNHDA and CDR2 SQIVND (reference sequence). The CDR3 length is 16 residues. CDR3 residues: CASSIDRDRANYGYTF. The CDR3 DNA is TGTGCCAGTAGTATAGATCGGGACAGAGCTAACTATGGCTACACCTTC. Full variable domain (missing parts from reference TRBV19 and TRBJ1-2): DGGITQSPKYLFRKEGQNVTLSCEQNLNHDAMYWYRQDPGQGLRLIYYSQIVNDFQKGDIAEGYSVSREKKESFPLTVTSAQKNPTAFYLCASSIDRDRANYGYTFGSGTRLTVV.

The rearrangement links TRBV6-6 to TRBJ1-3, with D maybe TRBD1 (6 bases). Germline V lookup: CDR1 MNHNY, CDR2 SVGAGI (reference sequence). Trimming stripped 4 bases from V and 1 base from J, with 8 bases between. The CDR3 runs to 14 residues. The CDR3 is CASSSTGSGNTIYF. The CDR3 DNA sequence: TGTGCCAGCAGTTCAACAGGGTCTGGAAACACCATATATTTT.

The chain uses TRBV11-2 and TRBJ2-7; D is perhaps TRBD1 (5 bases). Trimming removed 4 bases at V and 3 bases at J, with 7 bases between. The CDR3 length is 12 residues. CDR1 and CDR2 from the germline V gene are SGHAT and FQNNGV. The CDR3 nucleotides read TGTGCCAGCAGCTCCGACAGCTACGAGCAGTACTTC. Residues: CASSSDSYEQYF.

The chain carries TRBV7-2 and TRBJ1-5, with no clear D. CDR3 length: 14 amino acids. From germline, CDR1 is SGHTA and CDR2 FQGNSA. Between the trimmed V and J ends, which lost 0 bases and 2 bases, there was a span of 5 bases. The CDR3 protein is CASSLAGRNQPQHF. The CDR3 DNA reads as TGTGCCAGCAGCTTAGCTGGGCGCAATCAGCCCCAGCATTTT.

V and J are TRBV11-2 and TRBJ2-1; 10 bases align to TRBD2. Germline V gene sequence: CDR1 SGHAT, CDR2 FQNNGV. The junction had 9 bases not matched to a gene; V was cut back by 7 bases and J by 3 bases. The CDR3 contains 16 residues. The CDR3 here is CASTARASGSYNEQFF. CDR3 bases: TGTGCCAGCACCGCCCGAGCTAGCGGGAGCTACAATGAGCAGTTCTTC.

The V gene is TRBV9, the J gene TRBJ2-7; 7 bases align to TRBD1. The CDR3 is 15 residues long. V lost 0 bases, J lost 3 bases, and 6 bases stayed unmatched. The germline CDR1 and CDR2 sequences are SGDLS and YYNGEE. The CDR3 bases are TGTGCCAGCAGCGTAGAGTCGGGACAGAGCTACGAGCAGTACTTC. Its translation is CASSVESGQSYEQYF. The full variable domain, completed using reference TRBV9 and TRBJ2-7, is DSGVTQTPKHLITATGQRVTLRCSPRSGDLSVYWYQQSLDQGLQFLIQYYNGEERAKGNILERFSAQQFPDLHSELNLSSLELGDSALYFCASSVESGQSYEQYFGPGTRLTVT.

The genes are TRBV19 and TRBJ2-3; 9 bases are a match to TRBD2. Germline CDR1 and CDR2: LNHDA and SQIVND (reference sequence). The V gene end was trimmed by 6 bases and the J gene end by 4 bases; junction bases not matched to a gene: 11. The CDR3 extends over 16 amino acids. The CDR3 DNA reads TGTGCCAGTAGAGGACTGGGCGGGAGGGGCGCAGATACGCAGTATTTT. This encodes CASRGLGGRGADTQYF.

The chain is built from TRBV9 and TRBJ2-2, with a weak D call TRBD2 (6 bases). This CDR3 has 17 residues. Germline assignment: CDR1 SGDLS and CDR2 YYNGEE. With 0 bases removed from V and 4 bases from J, the gap between germline ends came to 16 bases. The CDR3 region is CASSVAVGGAGTGELFF. CDR3 DNA sequence: TGTGCCAGCAGCGTAGCCGTGGGGGGTGCGGGCACCGGGGAGCTGTTTTTT.

Here the CDR3 reads CASSTGLAGGTSDEQYF. The CDR3 DNA follows: TGTGCCAGCAGCACAGGACTAGCGGGAGGAACTAGCGACGAGCAGTACTTC. The chain combines TRBV7-2 with TRBJ2-7; 14 bases map to TRBD2. The CDR3 extends over 17 amino acids. CDR1 SGHTA and CDR2 FQGNSA come from the germline V gene. Trimming cost V 5 bases and J 5 bases; bases outside gene matches: 11.

V usage is TRBV5-4 and J usage is TRBJ2-7; D is undetermined. This CDR3 has 13 residues. Trimming left V 3 bases short and J 1 base short, with 8 bases between. From germline, CDR1 is SGHNT and CDR2 YYREEE (reference sequence). CDR3 region: CASSSGGSYEQYF. The CDR3 DNA sequence: TGTGCCAGCAGCTCGGGTGGATCCTACGAGCAGTACTTC.

V and J are TRBV7-7 and TRBJ2-3; TRBD1 is a possible D gene (6 bases). This CDR3 spans 16 amino acids. V was trimmed by 6 bases and J by 2 bases, leaving 18 bases between them. CDR1 is SSHAT, CDR2 FNYEAQ, per germline (reference sequence). The DNA for the CDR3 is TGTGCCAGCAGTCGCCGTTCCGGGACAACCACAGATACGCAGTATTTT. Translated, it gives CASSRRSGTTTDTQYF.

This chain links TRBV27 with TRBJ2-1; 7 nucleotides line up with TRBD1. This CDR3 is 15 amino acids long. Germline V gene data show CDR1 as MNHEY and CDR2 as SMNVEV (reference sequence). The junction had 8 bases not matched to a gene; V was cut back by 5 bases and J by 4 bases. The CDR3 loop reads CASSKGDSWYNEQFF. The DNA for the CDR3 is TGTGCCAGCAGTAAAGGGGACAGTTGGTACAATGAGCAGTTCTTC.

The rearrangement joins TRBV2 to TRBJ2-3; maybe TRBD1 (5 bases). V dropped 10 bases and J dropped 3 bases, with 17 bases sitting between them. The CDR3 extends over 14 amino acids. Germline values: CDR1 SNHLY, CDR2 FYNNEI. The chain's CDR3 is CATGQGAQTDTQYF. The CDR3, as DNA: TGTGCCACCGGCCAGGGCGCACAGACAGATACGCAGTATTTT.

The chain employs TRBV19 and TRBJ2-7; 10 bases fit TRBD2. The CDR3 is 15 amino acids. The germline V gene has CDR1 LNHDA and CDR2 SQIVND (reference sequence). Germline trimming cut 4 bases from V and 5 bases from J; bases unmatched to any gene: 8. In DNA, the CDR3 is TGTGCCAGTAGTAAGACTAGCGGGTCGGCTGACGAGCAGTACTTC. Translating it yields CASSKTSGSADEQYF.

The rearrangement joins TRBV19 to TRBJ2-5, with D unresolved. Germline values: CDR1 LNHDA, CDR2 SQIVND (reference sequence). The length of the CDR3 is 11 residues. V shed 3 bases and J shed 5 bases, with 4 bases lying between them. The CDR3 bases are TGTGCCAGTAGTATCTCTGAGACCCAGTACTTC. This translates into CASSISETQYF.

The gene calls are TRBV28 and TRBJ1-4; possibly TRBD1 for D (6 bases). The germline V and J ends were trimmed by 6 bases and 5 bases, with 19 bases remaining between them. Germline assignment: CDR1 MDHEN and CDR2 SYDVKM. This CDR3 has 16 residues. The CDR3 DNA reads TGTGCCAGCAGGACCCGCCACAGGGCCCCGAATGAAAAACTGTTTTTT. Its protein product is CASRTRHRAPNEKLFF. Full variable domain (outside the CDR3, taken from reference TRBV28 and TRBJ1-4): DVKVTQSSRYLVKRTGEKVFLECVQDMDHENMFWYRQDPGLGLRLIYFSYDVKMKEKGDIPEGYSVSREKKERFSLILESASTNQTSMYLCASRTRHRAPNEKLFFGSGTQLSVL.

This clone was observed a handful of times. The V call is TRBV6-4, the J call TRBJ2-3, with a tentative D call TRBD2 (5 bases). This CDR3 spans 16 amino acids. The V gene's germline CDR1 is MRHNA and CDR2 SNTAGT. V lost 2 bases and J 4 bases, leaving 16 bases between the germline ends. As DNA, the CDR3 is TGTGCCAGCAGTGACCGGGGAGTGGGAGACGCAGATACGCAGTATTTT. This sequence encodes CASSDRGVGDADTQYF.

There are a few counts of this clone. V usage is TRBV19 and J usage is TRBJ1-1; the match to TRBD1 covers 8 bases. The length of the CDR3 is 13 residues. The ends lost 5 bases at V and 5 bases at J; junction bases unmatched: 4. Germline CDR1 and CDR2: LNHDA and SQIVND (reference sequence). The CDR3 DNA is TGTGCCAGTAGTGGCACAGGGGGAACTGAAGCTTTCTTT. Translated, it gives CASSGTGGTEAFF.

The genes are TRBV6-5 and TRBJ1-1; D ambiguous. The V end lost 6 bases, the J end lost 2 bases, and 13 bases lay between the germline ends. The CDR3 runs to 14 residues. CDR1 and CDR2 (germline): MNHEY, SVGAGI. CDR3 DNA sequence: TGTGCCAGCAGCCCCAGGTACTCTAACACTGAAGCTTTCTTT. It specifies CASSPRYSNTEAFF.

The chain couples TRBV7-3 to TRBJ2-3; 11 bases map to TRBD2. Germline V gene data show CDR1 as SGHTA and CDR2 as FQGTGA. There are 16 residues in the CDR3. Trimming took 5 bases from V and 6 from J; bases not matched to a gene: 10. The CDR3 DNA reads as TGTGCCAGCAGCCTCTCCGGGACTAGCGGTCCCGATACGCAGTATTTT. It specifies CASSLSGTSGPDTQYF.

The chain employs TRBV11-2 and TRBJ2-2; the match to TRBD2 covers 7 bases. The CDR3 runs 18 residues. V was clipped by 1 base and J by 3 bases; unmatched bases: 11. Per the germline V gene, CDR1 is SGHAT and CDR2 is FQNNGV. CDR3 sequence reads: CASSLVMSGGPDTGELFF. The DNA of the CDR3 is TGTGCCAGCAGCTTAGTAATGTCGGGAGGCCCGGACACCGGGGAGCTGTTTTTT.